This T cell receptor beta chain was documented in a study of blood T cell repertoires in COVID-19. Study details: Both acute and convalescent COVID-19 samples were obtained from the United States, Italy and Spain. The analysed material was cDNA or gDNA that came from T cells, B-cell-depleted T cells, or PBMCs.

Original processing methods: Amplifying reference gene primers gave estimates of nucleated cell counts. The repertoire was sequenced with immunoSEQ multiplex PCR; TCRdb's copy has only in-frame clones and lacks some. That table furnishes V, J and clone size, whereas the DNA furnished D and trimming. Seen here are 200,000 to 250,000 clones, around four fifths observed once, and the top ten hold around 6.4%. This CDR3 is 17 amino acids long. Germline-derived CDR1 and CDR2 are SGHRS and YFSETQ. Trimming cost V 2 bases and J 6 bases; bases outside gene matches: 11. The chain employs TRBV5-1 and TRBJ2-4, with 10 positions matching TRBD2. The source is a woman in her fifties or sixties with active or convalescent COVID-19. The sample taken for sequencing was peripheral blood. CDR3: CASSFASGSGVGNIQYF. Written as DNA, the CDR3 is TGCGCCAGCAGCTTTGCTAGCGGGAGCGGGGTAGGAAACATTCAGTACTTC.